These T cell receptor beta chains were read from a single sample in a study of blood T cell repertoires in COVID-19. TCRdb's table, derived via immunoSEQ multiplex PCR, lists solely in-frame clones and lacks some. The table shows about 150,000 clones, with around 87% occurring only once. Specimen: peripheral blood. The receptor source for this set is a woman between 35 and 50 years old with acute or convalescent COVID-19. Each CDR3 is given with its conserved first and last residue. The D gene is left open where the match is weak. Where a row states a size, it is once, few, many or the class of an expanded clone; other rows omit it.

V,size,length,D,J,DNA,CDR3
TRBV3-1/TRBV3-2,-,14,TRBD2,TRBJ2-3,TGTGCCAGCAGCGATAGCGGGGGGGCAGATACGCAGTATTTT,CASSDSGGADTQYF
TRBV29-1,-,14,-,TRBJ2-5,TGCAGCGTTGTGATTGGGGAGTTACGGGAGACCCAGTACTTC,CSVVIGELRETQYF
TRBV2,-,13,TRBD1,TRBJ2-7,TGTGCCAGCAGGCCGGGACAGTCCTACGAGCAGTACTTC,CASRPGQSYEQYF
TRBV19,-,15,-,TRBJ2-5,TGTGCCAGTAGAGGGACTGCTTTCAGTCAAGAGACCCAGTACTTC,CASRGTAFSQETQYF
TRBV19,-,13,-,TRBJ1-1,TGTGCCAGTAGTATTGGCAGAAACACTGAAGCTTTCTTT,CASSIGRNTEAFF
TRBV5-1,-,17,TRBD2,TRBJ2-1,TGCGCCAGCAGCCCAGGGACTAGCGGGAGCAACTACAATGAGCAGTTCTTC,CASSPGTSGSNYNEQFF
TRBV9,-,13,-,TRBJ1-2,TGTGCCAGCAGCTCACAGGGTGGCTATGGCTACACCTTC,CASSSQGGYGYTF
TRBV20-1,-,15,-,TRBJ1-5,TGCAGTGCTAGTGAAACAGGGATGATCAATCAGCCCCAGCATTTT,CSASETGMINQPQHF
TRBV7-3,few,14,-,TRBJ2-7,TGTGCCAGCAGCCATCAGGGGCCCTCCTACGAGCAGTACTTC,CASSHQGPSYEQYF
TRBV15,-,15,-,TRBJ1-3,TGTGCCACCAGCAGGGAGAGGACAGTTGGAAACACCATATATTTT,CATSRERTVGNTIYF
TRBV27,-,17,TRBD1,TRBJ1-1,TGTGCCAGCCGGGACCGACAGGGGGCACGACATAACACTGAAGCTTTCTTT,CASRDRQGARHNTEAFF
TRBV24-1,-,9,-,TRBJ1-2,TGTGCCACCAGTGCCCGAGGGACTTTC,CATSARGTF
TRBV18,-,15,TRBD1,TRBJ2-7,TGTGCCAGCTCAAACGACAGGGGGCGAGCCTACGAGCAGTACTTC,CASSNDRGRAYEQYF
TRBV6-5,once,15,TRBD2,TRBJ2-7,TGTGCCAGCAGTTACCTGACTAGCGGGAACTACGAGCAGTACTTC,CASSYLTSGNYEQYF
TRBV28,-,15,TRBD1,TRBJ1-3,TGTGCCAGCAGTCCCGGCGGACAGGGCCGCTACACCATATATTTT,CASSPGGQGRYTIYF
TRBV12-3/TRBV12-4,-,13,-,TRBJ1-1,TGTGCCAGCAGTTCTGGCAAGTACACTGAAGCTTTCTTT,CASSSGKYTEAFF
TRBV6-4,-,15,TRBD2,TRBJ2-3,TGTGCCAGCAGTTTCGAGGGAGGGCCATCAGATACGCAGTATTTT,CASSFEGGPSDTQYF
TRBV4-1,-,15,-,TRBJ2-7,TGCGCCAGCAGTGATGAAAGGGAGAGCTCCTACGAGCAGTACTTC,CASSDERESSYEQYF
TRBV18,-,13,-,TRBJ1-1,TGTGCCAGCTCACGGGACTGGAACACTGAAGCTTTCTTT,CASSRDWNTEAFF
TRBV29-1,-,15,-,TRBJ1-2,TGCAGCGTTGTACCCCCACGGGGGATAGACTATGGCTACACCTTC,CSVVPPRGIDYGYTF
TRBV29-1,-,13,-,TRBJ1-2,TGCAGCGTAGGACAGAGGCTGAACTATGGCTACACCTTC,CSVGQRLNYGYTF
TRBV28,-,15,TRBD1,TRBJ2-5,TGTGCCAGCAGTGAACAGGGGGTCCCCCAAGAGACCCAGTACTTC,CASSEQGVPQETQYF
TRBV2,-,14,TRBD1,TRBJ1-1,TGTGCCAGCAGACACAGGGGATTGAACACTGAAGCTTTCTTT,CASRHRGLNTEAFF
TRBV9,-,14,-,TRBJ2-3,TGTGCCAGCAGCGTACCCCCTAGCCTGGATACGCAGTATTTT,CASSVPPSLDTQYF
TRBV3-1/TRBV3-2,-,14,-,TRBJ2-5,TGTGCCAGCAGCCAACTGACAGTCCAAGAGACCCAGTACTTC,CASSQLTVQETQYF
TRBV19,-,15,-,TRBJ1-6,TGTGCCAGTAGTCCTGCCGGGACTGCCAATTCACCCCTCCACTTT,CASSPAGTANSPLHF
TRBV19,few,16,TRBD1,TRBJ1-5,TGTGCCAGTAGTATGCAGGACAGGGGGTACAATCAGCCCCAGCATTTT,CASSMQDRGYNQPQHF
TRBV6-6,-,16,TRBD2,TRBJ2-5,TGTGCCAGCAGTCCATATACTAGCGGGAGACAAGAGACCCAGTACTTC,CASSPYTSGRQETQYF
TRBV14,-,17,-,TRBJ1-6,TGTGCCAGCAGCCAAGATTTCGCGGGGGGATATAATTCACCCCTCCACTTT,CASSQDFAGGYNSPLHF
TRBV3-1/TRBV3-2,-,14,-,TRBJ2-1,TGTGCCAGCAGCCAGATAGGGGGGGCCGGTGAGCAGTTCTTC,CASSQIGGAGEQFF
TRBV18,few,13,-,TRBJ2-1,TGTGCCAGCTCACTGAGTGGTTACAATGAGCAGTTCTTC,CASSLSGYNEQFF
TRBV3-1/TRBV3-2,-,18,TRBD2,TRBJ2-3,TGTGCCAGCAGCCAAGATTGGACTAGCGGGGGGATCACAGATACGCAGTATTTT,CASSQDWTSGGITDTQYF
TRBV11-3,-,16,TRBD2,TRBJ2-3,TGTGCCAGCAGCCCTCGCGTTAGCGGGAACACAGATACGCAGTATTTT,CASSPRVSGNTDTQYF
TRBV6-5,-,13,-,TRBJ1-2,TGTGCCAGCAGTTACTCGAGGCTGAGGAGCTACACCTTC,CASSYSRLRSYTF
TRBV5-4,-,16,TRBD1,TRBJ1-3,TGTGCCAGCAGCCTGACGGCCGGGACAGGGGGCAACACCATATATTTT,CASSLTAGTGGNTIYF
TRBV14,-,13,-,TRBJ1-2,TGTGCCAGCAGCCAAGTCCAGGGAACTGGCTACACCTTC,CASSQVQGTGYTF
TRBV14,-,15,TRBD1,TRBJ2-7,TGTGCCAGCAGCCAAGGACAGGGAAAATCCTACGAGCAGTACTTC,CASSQGQGKSYEQYF
TRBV6-5,-,14,-,TRBJ2-2,TGTGCCAGCGAACGGGGGACCCACACCGGGGAGCTGTTTTTT,CASERGTHTGELFF
TRBV25-1,-,13,-,TRBJ1-4,TGTGCCAGCAGTGAATCAGGGTTTGAAAAACTGTTTTTT,CASSESGFEKLFF
TRBV9,-,16,-,TRBJ2-2,TGTGCCAGCAGCTTCCGACTAGGACTGAACACCGGGGAGCTGTTTTTT,CASSFRLGLNTGELFF
TRBV2,-,15,-,TRBJ2-5,TGTGCCAGCAGTGAAGCGGATACTAGTCAGGAGACCCAGTACTTC,CASSEADTSQETQYF
TRBV5-1,-,14,-,TRBJ1-1,TGCGCCAGCAGCTTGTACGGGGGTAACACTGAAGCTTTCTTT,CASSLYGGNTEAFF
TRBV19,-,15,TRBD1,TRBJ2-1,TGTGCCAGTAGCCTTGACAGGGGGTCCTACAATGAGCAGTTCTTC,CASSLDRGSYNEQFF
TRBV15,-,19,TRBD1,TRBJ1-4,TGTGCCACCAGCAGACGGGGACAGGGGGCGCCGAGGACTAATGAAAAACTGTTTTTT,CATSRRGQGAPRTNEKLFF